This passage covers 9 T cell receptor beta chains from one sample sequenced in a study of blood T cell repertoires in COVID-19 (dated by TCRdb to 2020 to 2022). The library was built by means of the immunoSEQ multiplex PCR assay. The immuneACCESS repertoire file appears here via TCRdb, limited to in-frame rearrangements. These files lack a portion of the clones; in checked studies, under half of the deficit traces to unresolved V genes, and the cause of the others is not known. This sample has 250,000 to 300,000 clones in its table, and roughly 85% of those were observed once. The top ten constitute approximately 3.1% of the sample. Sequenced input: peripheral blood. The origin of the receptors is a woman in her late teens or twenties with acute or convalescent COVID-19.

The sample holds one count of this clone. An end of the junction differs from the germline gene, which may be a read error. The chain carries TRBV5-4 and TRBJ1-2; possible D gene TRBD1, 5 bases. The V gene's germline CDR1 is SGHNT and CDR2 YYREEE (reference sequence). CDR3 length: 16 amino acids. CDR3: CARSLGGGTANYGYTF. The CDR3 region has the DNA TGTGCCCGCAGCTTGGGGGGGGGTACAGCCAACTATGGCTACACCTTC.

This chain uses TRBV6-5 with TRBJ2-1; 11 bases are shared with TRBD1. Germline CDR1 reads MNHEY; CDR2 reads SVGAGI. The V and J ends lost 6 bases and 8 bases, in that order; junction bases with no gene match: 6. CDR3 size: 14 residues. The CDR3 region is CASRRDRGYDEQFF. For the CDR3, the DNA is TGTGCCAGCAGGCGGGACAGGGGGTATGATGAGCAGTTCTTC.

This chain uses TRBV5-1 with TRBJ1-1; D gene unclear. The ends were cut back, 4 bases at V and 0 bases at J, with 13 bases in the middle. Germline V lookup: CDR1 SGHRS, CDR2 YFSETQ. The length of the CDR3 is 15 residues. CDR3 amino acids: CASSPMWPVNTEAFF. As DNA, the CDR3 is TGCGCCAGCAGCCCAATGTGGCCAGTGAACACTGAAGCTTTCTTT.

The CDR3 loop is CASSLLAGTGANVLTF. CDR3 in DNA: TGCGCCAGCAGCCTACTGGCGGGGACCGGGGCCAACGTCCTGACTTTC. This chain uses TRBV4-3 with TRBJ2-6; possible D gene TRBD2, 6 bases. Between the trimmed V and J ends, which lost 4 bases and 4 bases, there was a span of 14 bases. The CDR3 consists of 16 residues. Per the germline V gene, CDR1 is LGHNA and CDR2 is YSLEER.

The rearrangement joins TRBV19 to TRBJ2-1; perhaps TRBD2 as D (6 bases). The CDR3 totals 13 residues. Looked up from germline, CDR1 is LNHDA and CDR2 is SQIVND (reference sequence). Deletions cut 5 bases from V and 7 bases from J, with 12 bases between. The CDR3 bases are TGTGCCAGTAGTTTCACCGGGAGTAATGAGCAGTTCTTC. This gives the protein CASSFTGSNEQFF.

The gene calls are TRBV6-5 and TRBJ2-5, with 8 bases identical to TRBD1. J was trimmed by 5 bases and V by 5 bases; bases with no gene match: 10. Germline CDR1 and CDR2: MNHEY and SVGAGI. The CDR3 has 15 amino acids. The CDR3 coding sequence is TGTGCCAGCAGTCAAACACGGACAGGGAAGGAGACCCAGTACTTC. It yields the protein CASSQTRTGKETQYF.

This clone was recorded a few times. The chain recombines TRBV19 with TRBJ1-4; TRBD1 might be the D (5 bases). This CDR3 spans 16 amino acids. V was cut by 3 bases and J by 8 bases, with 19 bases left in between. From germline, CDR1 is LNHDA and CDR2 SQIVND (reference sequence). Here the CDR3 reads CASSIGVATAGEKLFF. The DNA of the CDR3 is TGTGCCAGTAGTATTGGGGTCGCGACAGCGGGCGAAAAACTGTTTTTT.

The chain is built from TRBV4-1 and TRBJ1-5; D is possibly TRBD1 (6 bases). Looked up from germline, CDR1 is MGHRA and CDR2 is YSYEKL. V lost 1 base, J lost 0 bases, and 16 bases lay in between. This CDR3 is built from 18 residues. The CDR3 coding sequence is TGCGCCAGCAGCCAAGGTGCTCTGGACAGTAATAGCAATCAGCCCCAGCATTTT. Protein sequence: CASSQGALDSNSNQPQHF.

The table lists this clone with a count of one. The chain employs TRBV24-1 and TRBJ1-2, with TRBD1 matching 10 bases. The CDR3 totals 12 residues. Per germline, CDR1 KGHDR and CDR2 SFDVKD. With V trimmed by 7 bases and J by 9 bases, 4 bases remained unmatched. The chain's CDR3 is CATSPGQGSYTF. In nucleotides, the CDR3 is TGTGCCACCAGCCCGGGACAGGGGAGCTACACCTTC.